The present TCR beta chain was sequenced within a study of beta chain features in type 1 diabetes. Comment on this clone: Its target is not known.

CDR1 MDHEN and CDR2 SYDVKM come from the germline V gene. The CDR3 contains 16 residues. Trimming cost V 8 bases and J 3 bases, with 22 bases left between them. Whole-study results and caveats: Any HLA-type effect on TCRB rearrangement remained unresolved here.

The authors reverse transcribed all of the isolated RNA, so sequencing captured expressed TCRB transcripts. Some clones are missing from TCRdb's copy, which holds only in-frame ones; the method was immunoSEQ multiplex PCR. Of about 620,000 clones listed, about 16% are singletons. Sorting that relied on CD45RO/CCR7/CD25/CD127/CD95/CD27 yielded CD4+ naive, central memory, regulatory and stem cell-like memory cells. V and J are TRBV28 and TRBJ1-1; TRBD1 might be the D (5 bases). The sample comprised naive CD4+ T cells from blood. This TCR came from a man younger than 35 in good health. In nucleotides, the CDR3 is TGTGCCAGCTCGGCAGGGAGTCTAAGGGGACACACTGAAGCTTTCTTT. Its protein is CASSAGSLRGHTEAFF.